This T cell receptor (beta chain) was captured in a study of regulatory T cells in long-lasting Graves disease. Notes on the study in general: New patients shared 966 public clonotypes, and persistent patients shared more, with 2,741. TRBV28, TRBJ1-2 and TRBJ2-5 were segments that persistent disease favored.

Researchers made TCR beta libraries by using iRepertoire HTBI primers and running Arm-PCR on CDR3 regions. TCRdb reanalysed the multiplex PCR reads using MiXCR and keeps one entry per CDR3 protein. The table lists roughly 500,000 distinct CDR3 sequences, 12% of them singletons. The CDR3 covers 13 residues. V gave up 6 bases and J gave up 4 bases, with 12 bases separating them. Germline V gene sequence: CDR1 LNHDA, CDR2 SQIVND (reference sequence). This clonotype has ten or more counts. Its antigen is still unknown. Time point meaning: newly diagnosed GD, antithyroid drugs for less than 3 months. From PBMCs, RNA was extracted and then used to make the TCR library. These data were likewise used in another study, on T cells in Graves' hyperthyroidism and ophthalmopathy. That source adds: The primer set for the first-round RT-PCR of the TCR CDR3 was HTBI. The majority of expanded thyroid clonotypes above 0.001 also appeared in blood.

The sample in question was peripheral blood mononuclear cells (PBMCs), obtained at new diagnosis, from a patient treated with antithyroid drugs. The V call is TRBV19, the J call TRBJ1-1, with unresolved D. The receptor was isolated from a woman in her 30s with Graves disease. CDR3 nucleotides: TGTGCCAGTAGAAGGATGGGCGGCACTGAAGCTTTCTTT. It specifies CASRRMGGTEAFF.